This entry is about one T cell receptor (beta chain). This clone's antigen is unknown. Per-base quality was not reported, and no clone a single base away is much larger than it. This sample's time point label indicates: baseline before first vaccination. The vaccinee samples were drawn from two UK trials, COV001 and COV002, one of which was a single-blind randomized controlled phase 2/3 trial testing AZD1222 (ChAdOx1 nCoV-19) in healthy adults. For TCRbeta chain sequencing, PBMC samples from trial participants were taken at day 0 and at day 28 after the second dose. This record belongs to a study of T cell responses to AZD1222 COVID-19 vaccine (dated by TCRdb to 2020 to 2022). With regard to the full study: AZD1222 recipients with second doses at about 4 weeks or about 12 weeks were pooled, because spike-specific TCR depth and breadth did not differ between schedules. TCR sequencing was performed for fewer than 250 trial participants, of whom around 200 were given two doses of AZD1222 and around 25 were given two doses of MenACWY control vaccine. Enrollment into the trials was organized by age into subgroups of 18-55, 56-69 and 70-plus years, and those subgroups contained roughly 140, 27 and 60 TCR-sequenced participants, respectively.

The CDR3 regions of human TCRbeta chains were analyzed by immunosequencing. Per the original workflow: TCRs in the repertoires were matched against a reference library of SARS-CoV-2-specific TCRs that had been generated with the MIRA antigen-specificity platform. Breadth was defined as the fraction of unique TCRs that were SARS-CoV-2-associated, and depth was defined as the fraction of total T cells that were SARS-CoV-2-associated. Using the MIRA data, each spike-specific TCR was assigned both to the spike region to which the TCR was reactive and to a CD4 or CD8 class. Log10-transformed breadth and depth values were compared by one-way ANOVA with Sidak's multiple comparisons tests. In its TCRdb copy, this immuneACCESS table keeps in-frame sequences only and misses some clones. Where compared with another copy, unresolved V genes explain less than half of these, and the others have no known cause. That table supplies the V and J calls and clone size; D and trimming were determined from the DNA. The sample table holds approximately 200,000 clones, of which about 94% were seen once. In total, the top ten clones hold roughly a tenth of the sample.

Here V drops 5 bases and J drops 3 bases, and the junction holds 1 base not matched to any gene. CDR3 length: 13 amino acids, cysteine to phenylalanine. The kept DNA is CDR3 alone, 39 bases in frame from the first base. CDR1 is given as MRHNA and CDR2 as SNTAGT, both from the germline V gene. Here is what the overall study found, with its caveats: Spike-specific TCR breadth and depth rose significantly after two AZD1222 doses compared with day 0 and with MenACWY recipients. The 56-69-year group was small, and its depth increase did not reach significance, likely because of low power. Because no day 14 peak-response samples were available, repertoires were characterized only after the peak T cell response. Reportedly, almost half of the unique spike-specific TCRs recognized epitopes lying outside the regions that are mutated in the B.1.351 and B.1.1.7 variants. Conclusions about previously exposed vaccinees are limited, since just a handful of AZD1222 recipients were seropositive for SARS-CoV-2 at baseline. Most participants were white British and females outnumbered males, and the authors suggested that clonal diversity may have been underestimated. CD4 TCRs associated with the vaccine covered the entire spike protein, and the dominant responses were in regions 160-218 and 743-854.

This TCR came from an adult in good health. The chain is made from TRBV6-4 and TRBJ2-1, and 7 junction bases match TRBD1. This sample comprised peripheral blood, obtained on day 0 of AZD1222 vaccination. CDR3 protein: CASSWDSYNEQFF. The bases are TGTGCCAGCAGTTGGGACAGCTACAATGAGCAGTTCTTC.